Listed below are T cell receptor beta chains from one sample, sequenced in a study of control samples from healthy donors and cancer patients. Assay: immunoSEQ multiplex PCR; the TCRdb copy retains only in-frame clones and omits some. The sample includes 100,000 to 150,000 clones, over 75% of them seen just once. The sequencing input was blood. The receptors were sampled from a man in his forties or fifties in good health. Each CDR3 is given with its conserved first and last residue. A D gene is named only where the DNA matches it firmly. Some rows mark clone size as missing; the rest say once, few, many or name a class of expanded clone.

V,D,size,J,CDR3,DNA
TRBV9,TRBD1,-,TRBJ2-1,CASSKGQGTYNEQFF,TGTGCCAGCAGCAAAGGACAGGGGACCTACAATGAGCAGTTCTTC
TRBV29-1,-,-,TRBJ2-7,CSVEDSRVYEQYF,TGCAGCGTTGAAGATTCCAGAGTCTACGAGCAGTACTTC
TRBV9,-,-,TRBJ2-1,CASSSPGHPYNEQFF,TGTGCCAGCAGCTCACCGGGACACCCCTACAATGAGCAGTTCTTC
TRBV11-2,-,once,TRBJ1-4,CASSSGAFNEKLFF,TGTGCCAGCAGCTCGGGAGCCTTTAATGAAAAACTGTTTTTT
TRBV5-1,TRBD1,-,TRBJ2-7,CASSWGTDSYEQYF,TGCGCCAGCAGCTGGGGGACAGACTCCTACGAGCAGTACTTC
TRBV3-1/TRBV3-2,-,-,TRBJ1-1,CASSPPGRGGTEAFF,TGTGCCAGCAGCCCCCCCGGCAGAGGTGGAACTGAAGCTTTCTTT
TRBV12-3/TRBV12-4,-,-,TRBJ1-1,CASRHTDTEAFF,TGTGCCAGCAGACACACGGACACTGAAGCTTTCTTT
TRBV3-1/TRBV3-2,TRBD1,few,TRBJ1-1,CASSLRGIGAFF,TGTGCCAGCAGCCTCAGGGGGATTGGAGCTTTCTTT
TRBV5-5,TRBD1,-,TRBJ1-5,CASSLEQGRNQPQHF,TGTGCCAGCAGCTTGGAACAGGGGCGCAATCAGCCCCAGCATTTT
TRBV14,-,-,TRBJ1-1,CASSQPGAGAFF,TGTGCCAGCAGCCAACCCGGGGCCGGGGCTTTCTTT
TRBV20-1,TRBD1,-,TRBJ1-2,CSNPGDSGYTF,TGCAGTAATCCCGGGGACAGTGGCTACACCTTC
TRBV10-1,-,-,TRBJ2-3,CASSDVPDLTDTQYF,TGCGCCAGCAGTGATGTCCCGGATCTGACAGATACGCAGTATTTT
TRBV7-9,-,-,TRBJ2-5,CASSGGTQYF,TGTGCCAGCAGCGGGGGGACCCAGTACTTC
TRBV12-3/TRBV12-4,-,-,TRBJ1-2,CASSSPGTYGYTF,TGTGCCAGCAGTTCCCCCGGGACGTATGGCTACACCTTC
TRBV7-9,TRBD1,-,TRBJ1-1,CASAIGWDRVSEAFF,TGTGCCAGCGCGATAGGTTGGGACAGGGTATCTGAAGCTTTCTTT
TRBV18,-,-,TRBJ1-1,CASSRGGLSTEAFF,TGTGCCAGCTCACGGGGGGGCCTCAGCACTGAAGCTTTCTTT
TRBV3-1/TRBV3-2,-,-,TRBJ1-1,CASSQAGLGTEAFF,TGTGCCAGCAGCCAAGCTGGGTTGGGCACTGAAGCTTTCTTT
TRBV30,-,-,TRBJ2-7,CAWSADRPRPYEQYF,TGTGCCTGGAGTGCCGACAGGCCAAGACCCTACGAGCAGTACTTC
TRBV6-1,TRBD2,-,TRBJ2-3,CASSEQLAGGSNSHTDTQYF,TGTGCCAGCAGTGAACAACTAGCGGGGGGCTCCAACTCTCACACAGATACGCAGTATTTT
TRBV19,TRBD1,-,TRBJ1-2,CASSAGDRGGYTF,TGTGCCAGTAGTGCCGGCGACAGGGGCGGCTACACCTTC
TRBV2,TRBD1,-,TRBJ1-5,CASSDRTGDQPQHF,TGTGCCAGCAGTGACAGGACAGGGGATCAGCCCCAGCATTTT
TRBV6-1,-,few,TRBJ2-1,CASSERTAHNEQFF,TGTGCCAGCAGTGAAAGGACGGCACACAATGAGCAGTTCTTC
TRBV2,TRBD2,-,TRBJ2-7,CASSGIGGGGLEQYF,TGTGCCAGCAGTGGGATCGGCGGGGGTGGACTGGAGCAGTACTTC